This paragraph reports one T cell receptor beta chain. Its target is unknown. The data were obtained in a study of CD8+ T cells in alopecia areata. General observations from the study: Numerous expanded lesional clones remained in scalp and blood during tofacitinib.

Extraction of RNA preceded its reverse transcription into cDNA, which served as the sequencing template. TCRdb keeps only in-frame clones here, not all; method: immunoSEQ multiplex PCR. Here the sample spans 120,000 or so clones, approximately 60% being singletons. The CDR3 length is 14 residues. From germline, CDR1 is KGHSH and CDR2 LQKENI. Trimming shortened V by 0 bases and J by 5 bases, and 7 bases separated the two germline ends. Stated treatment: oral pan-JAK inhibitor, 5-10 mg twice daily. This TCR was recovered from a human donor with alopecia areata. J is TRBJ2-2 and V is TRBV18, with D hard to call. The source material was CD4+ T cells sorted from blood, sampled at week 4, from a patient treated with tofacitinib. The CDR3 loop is CASSPPPGTGELFF. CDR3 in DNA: TGTGCCAGCTCACCACCCCCCGGGACCGGGGAGCTGTTTTTT.